The subject of this entry is one TCR beta chain. The antigen is undetermined. The data belong to a study of cytomegalovirus exposure and HLA in healthy donors. Study-wide points: It was reported that TCR beta sequences correctly inferred the HLA-A and HLA-B alleles for most subjects. Serostatus for CMV was the only available immune exposure information.

CDR3 length: 16 amino acids. Germline V gene data show CDR1 as SGHRS and CDR2 as YFSETQ. Germline trimming cut 3 bases from V and 9 bases from J; bases unmatched to any gene: 12. The primer mix had 60 Vbeta and 13 Jbeta primers. The table came from immunoSEQ multiplex PCR; TCRdb's copy has only in-frame clones and leaves some out. The profile shows around 100,000 clones, roughly 79% of them singletons. This sequence originates from a woman between 65 and 79 years old in good health and CMV-seropositive. Sample: PBMCs. This chain connects TRBV5-1 to TRBJ2-7; 13 bases match TRBD2. The CDR3 DNA is TGCGCCAGCAGCTCAAGTCGTCCGGGACTAGCGGGGCGGCAGTACTTC. Protein sequence: CASSSSRPGLAGRQYF. The full variable domain, completed using reference TRBV5-1 and TRBJ2-7, is KAGVTQTPRYLIKTRGQQVTLSCSPISGHRSVSWYQQTPGQGLQFLFEYFSETQRNKGNFPGRFSGRQFSNSRSEMNVSTLELGDSALYLCASSSSRPGLAGRQYFGPGTRLTVT.